The T cell receptor (beta chain) under discussion was sequenced for a study of PD-1 blockade in mismatch repair-deficient tumors. Clones were read by immunoSEQ multiplex PCR, and TCRdb kept only the in-frame ones, dropping some. The sample contains 20,000 to 25,000 clones, just under 85% of which appear only once. With 4 bases clipped from V and 4 bases from J, the junction kept 5 bases outside the gene matches. There are 15 residues in the CDR3. From germline, CDR1 is MDHEN and CDR2 SYDVKM. Material: peripheral blood, obtained 2 weeks after starting pembrolizumab. The chain is built from TRBV28 and TRBJ1-4; 8 nucleotides align to TRBD1. This TCR came from an adult with mismatch repair-deficient cancer. The CDR3 DNA reads TGTGCCAGCAGTTCGGAGGACAGGGTTAATGAAAAACTGTTTTTT. As protein: CASSSEDRVNEKLFF.